Shown below are 20 T cell receptor beta chains from a single sample sequenced in a study of cytomegalovirus exposure and HLA in healthy donors. 60 Vbeta and 13 Jbeta primers were used in PCR. The method was immunoSEQ multiplex PCR; TCRdb's version includes in-frame clones alone and lacks a portion of them. This table has over 150,000 clones, approximately 81% appearing once. Sequencing input: PBMCs. All receptors come from a man aged 18 to 30 in good health and CMV-seronegative.

The rearrangement joins TRBV14 to TRBJ2-5, with 15 positions matching TRBD2. CDR1 is SGHDN and CDR2 is FVKESK in the germline V gene. This CDR3 region has 15 residues. After removal of 4 bases from V and 5 bases from J, the junction contained 2 bases not matched to a gene. The CDR3 sequence: CASSPGLAGGETQYF. The CDR3 coding sequence is TGTGCCAGCAGCCCTGGACTAGCGGGAGGGGAGACCCAGTACTTC.

The J gene is TRBJ2-7, the V gene TRBV5-5; 7 positions agree with TRBD2. CDR1 SGHKS and CDR2 YYEKEE come from the germline V gene (reference sequence). The CDR3 loop spans 15 amino acids. J was trimmed by 6 bases and V by 2 bases; bases with no gene match: 11. The CDR3 DNA is TGTGCCAGCAGCTTAATAGGGGAGGGCCCAGGCGAGCAGTACTTC. Protein: CASSLIGEGPGEQYF.

V usage is TRBV19 and J usage is TRBJ2-3; D possibly corresponds to TRBD2 (6 bases). The germline gives CDR1 LNHDA, CDR2 SQIVND (reference sequence). This CDR3 comprises 12 residues. The V gene lost 1 base and the J gene lost 11 bases, with 10 bases spanning the gap. The chain's CDR3 is CASSIVPGVQYF. CDR3 coding DNA: TGTGCCAGTAGTATAGTCCCGGGGGTGCAGTATTTT.

The chain couples TRBV5-5 to TRBJ2-7; a weak D match, TRBD2 (5 bases). CDR1 SGHKS and CDR2 YYEKEE come from the germline V gene (reference sequence). V lost 5 bases to trimming and J lost 5 bases, with 11 bases between them. The CDR3 has 12 residues. The DNA for the CDR3 is TGTGCCAGCAGGACCCCGGGGAACGAGCAGTACTTC. It encodes CASRTPGNEQYF.

The rearrangement links TRBV11-2 to TRBJ2-1; possible D gene TRBD2, 6 bases. Trimming left V 1 base short and J 6 bases short, with 13 bases between. The CDR3 has 15 amino acids. In germline, CDR1 is SGHAT, CDR2 FQNNGV. For the CDR3, the DNA is TGTGCCAGCAGCTTAGGGGTGGGAGGTGGCAATGAGCAGTTCTTC. This translates into CASSLGVGGGNEQFF. Full variable domain (remainder filled in from reference TRBV11-2 and TRBJ2-1): EAGVAQSPRYKIIEKRQSVAFWCNPISGHATLYWYQQILGQGPKLLIQFQNNGVVDDSQLPKDRFSAERLKGVDSTLKIQPAKLEDSAVYLCASSLGVGGGNEQFFGPGTRLTVL.

The J gene is TRBJ2-3, the V gene TRBV11-3; D possibly corresponds to TRBD2 (7 bases). Trimming left V 5 bases short and J 5 bases short, with 14 bases between. The germline CDR1 and CDR2 sequences are SGHNT and YENEEA. CDR3 length: 14 amino acids. CDR3 nucleotides: TGTGCCAGCAGCCTCGAGGGGGGGAGAGATACGCAGTATTTT. This sequence encodes CASSLEGGRDTQYF.

This chain links TRBV29-1 with TRBJ1-1; maybe TRBD1 (5 bases). Germline V CDR1 and CDR2: SQVTM, ANQGSEA. Trimming took 1 base from V and 5 from J, leaving 11 bases between them. The CDR3 totals 13 residues. The CDR3 loop reads CSVEVSGVTEAFF. The CDR3 DNA reads as TGCAGCGTTGAAGTTTCGGGGGTAACTGAAGCTTTCTTT.

This clone was recorded a few times. This chain joins TRBV2 and TRBJ2-1; possible D gene TRBD2, 7 bases. This CDR3 has 14 residues. Germline V gives CDR1 SNHLY, CDR2 FYNNEI. V lost 7 bases and J lost 0, with 10 bases in between. CDR3 residues: CASKGGSSYNEQFF. In DNA form, the CDR3 reads TGTGCCAGCAAGGGGGGGTCCTCCTACAATGAGCAGTTCTTC.

In this sample, this clone turned up a few times. No conserved phenylalanine or tryptophan is present at the end of the CDR3, so a read error is the likely explanation. V usage is TRBV28 and J usage is TRBJ1-5; no reliable D call. Germline CDR1 reads MDHEN; CDR2 reads SYDVKM. Trimming removed 7 bases from V and 5 bases from J, with 12 bases in between. The CDR3 is 13 residues long. This chain's CDR3 is CASTPDGDQPQHL. The CDR3 DNA reads TGTGCCAGCACCCCCGACGGAGATCAGCCCCAGCATCTT.

J is TRBJ2-1 and V is TRBV27; 15 nucleotides line up with TRBD2. Per germline, CDR1 MNHEY and CDR2 SMNVEV (reference sequence). After removal of 4 bases from V and 2 bases from J, the junction contained 12 bases not matched to a gene. The length of the CDR3 is 20 residues. As DNA, the CDR3 is TGTGCCAGCAGTTCACTCCGGACTAGCGGGAGGGGGTTCCCCTACAATGAGCAGTTCTTC. Amino acids: CASSSLRTSGRGFPYNEQFF.

The chain recombines TRBV7-9 with TRBJ2-5; 7 positions agree with TRBD2. Unmatched junction bases numbered 4, after V lost 3 bases and J lost 0 bases. Germline assignment: CDR1 SEHNR and CDR2 FQNEAQ (reference sequence). The CDR3 has 15 amino acids. This CDR3 is CASSLVGGNQETQYF. The CDR3 nucleotides read TGTGCCAGCAGCTTGGTGGGAGGGAACCAAGAGACCCAGTACTTC.

The V and J genes are TRBV7-8 and TRBJ2-1; TRBD2 aligns across 8 bases. The junction had 12 bases not matched to a gene; V was cut back by 4 bases and J by 7 bases. Germline V lookup: CDR1 SGHVS, CDR2 FQNEAQ. CDR3 length: 16 amino acids. The CDR3 reads CASSSIAGRAGNEQFF. The DNA for the CDR3 is TGTGCCAGCAGCTCAATAGCGGGAAGGGCTGGAAATGAGCAGTTCTTC.

The chain joins TRBV6-4 to TRBJ2-1, with a possible D match to TRBD2 (6 bases). Between the trimmed V and J ends, which lost 5 bases and 5 bases, there was a span of 25 bases. The germline V gene encodes CDR1 MRHNA and CDR2 SNTAGT. The CDR3 runs 18 residues. The CDR3 DNA is TGTGCCAGCAGTCCTAAGTGGGGCGAGGCGGGACGGAACAATGAGCAGTTCTTC. It translates to CASSPKWGEAGRNNEQFF.

The rearrangement joins TRBV11-2 to TRBJ2-3; the D gene is possibly TRBD2 (6 bases). Germline V CDR1 and CDR2: SGHAT, FQNNGV. This CDR3 has 13 amino acids. Trimming took off 5 bases at V and 8 bases at J, with 14 bases between the two ends. The CDR3 loop is CASSLHPEGTQYF. The CDR3 region has the DNA TGTGCCAGCAGCCTCCACCCGGAGGGTACGCAGTATTTT. The variable domain in full, completed from reference TRBV11-2 and TRBJ2-3, reads EAGVAQSPRYKIIEKRQSVAFWCNPISGHATLYWYQQILGQGPKLLIQFQNNGVVDDSQLPKDRFSAERLKGVDSTLKIQPAKLEDSAVYLCASSLHPEGTQYFGPGTRLTVL.

The chain recombines TRBV18 with TRBJ2-5; D is undetermined. The germline V gene has CDR1 KGHSH and CDR2 LQKENI. V lost 0 bases and J lost 2, with 4 bases in between. The CDR3 runs to 13 residues. This CDR3 is CASSPPLQETQYF. In DNA form, the CDR3 reads TGTGCCAGCTCACCACCGCTACAAGAGACCCAGTACTTC.

The V gene is TRBV5-4, the J gene TRBJ2-7, with a tentative D call TRBD2 (5 bases). The CDR3 has 15 residues. Germline values: CDR1 SGHNT, CDR2 YYREEE (reference sequence). V gave up 3 bases and J gave up 5 bases, with 18 bases separating them. CDR3: CASSSVGVLMDEQYF. CDR3 sequence (DNA): TGTGCCAGCAGCTCTGTCGGGGTCCTAATGGACGAGCAGTACTTC.

For this clone: The same CDR3 can be traced to other DNA sequences in this sample. The chain carries TRBV4-1 and TRBJ2-7, with no clear D. Looked up from germline, CDR1 is MGHRA and CDR2 is YSYEKL. The CDR3 has 13 amino acids. Trimming stripped 0 bases from V and 2 bases from J, with 5 bases between. The CDR3 reads CASSQDRAYEQYF. Written as DNA, the CDR3 is TGCGCCAGCAGCCAAGACCGGGCCTACGAGCAGTACTTC.

The CDR3 region has the DNA TGTGCCACCTCACCCCGGGGGGGGACCAAAAACATTCAGTACTTC. Protein product: CATSPRGGTKNIQYF. This chain uses TRBV5-4 with TRBJ2-4, with TRBD2 matching 8 bases. This CDR3 has 15 residues. CDR1 is SGHNT, CDR2 YYREEE, per germline (reference sequence). The J segment lost 2 bases and the V segment lost 9 bases, leaving 10 bases of the junction unmatched.

The gene calls are TRBV7-6 and TRBJ2-5, with TRBD1 matching 9 bases. Per germline, CDR1 SGHVS and CDR2 FNYEAQ. V was pared by 5 bases and J by 7 bases, with 5 bases of the junction left unmatched. The CDR3 totals 13 residues. In nucleotides, the CDR3 is TGTGCCAGCAGCCCGGGACAGGGAGGGACCCAGTACTTC. It is translated as CASSPGQGGTQYF.

The CDR3 protein is CASRERRRGLSTDTQYF. The CDR3 DNA reads TGTGCCAGCAGAGAACGCCGGCGGGGTCTCAGCACAGATACGCAGTATTTT. The chain couples TRBV7-8 to TRBJ2-3, with a weak D call TRBD2 (6 bases). CDR1 is SGHVS and CDR2 is FQNEAQ in the germline V gene. V lost 6 bases and J lost 0, with 19 bases in between. There are 17 residues in the CDR3.